The 15 T cell receptor beta chains listed next were all sequenced from one sample in a study of Graves' ophthalmopathy and Graves' hyperthyroidism. Amplified TCR beta CDR3 regions were obtained using RNA transcripts as template. Scientists carried out first-round RT-PCR using HTBI primers and then a second-round multiplex PCR. TCRdb re-derived calls from the multiplex PCR reads in MiXCR, one entry per CDR3 protein. The sample yields 200,000 to 300,000 distinct CDR3 sequences, around 45% seen once. The sample comprised peripheral blood. The source is an adult man with Graves' ophthalmopathy.

The sample holds a few counts of this clonotype. V usage is TRBV20-1 and J usage is TRBJ1-2; tentatively, D is TRBD1 (5 bases). This CDR3 has 16 amino acids. Germline CDR1 reads DFQATT; CDR2 reads SNEGSKA (reference sequence). V was clipped by 0 bases and J by 1 base, with 15 bases between them. CDR3 in amino acids: CSARDRRAGRNYGYTF. CDR3 DNA: TGCAGTGCTAGAGATCGAAGGGCGGGACGTAACTATGGCTACACCTTC.

The genes are TRBV7-3 and TRBJ1-1; D is ambiguous. Germline loops: CDR1 SGHTA, CDR2 FQGTGA. This CDR3 is built from 13 residues. V was cut by 6 bases and J by 5 bases, with 13 bases left in between. As DNA, the CDR3 is TGTGCCAGCAGTCAATCAGGTCTAACTGAAGCTTTCTTT. Encoded protein: CASSQSGLTEAFF.

This sequence joins TRBV6-2 or TRBV6-3 and TRBJ2-2; weak D call: TRBD1 (6 bases). Deletions cut 5 bases from V and 3 bases from J, with 10 bases between. Germline-derived CDR1 and CDR2 are MNHEY and SVGEGT. The CDR3 has 14 residues. This CDR3 reads CASSTTGYTGELFF. The CDR3 nucleotides read TGTGCCAGCAGTACCACAGGGTACACCGGGGAGCTGTTTTTT.

This clonotype was observed many times. The chain has TRBV7-9 and TRBJ1-2, with 7 positions matching TRBD1. Germline V gene sequence: CDR1 SEHNR, CDR2 FQNEAQ (reference sequence). The J segment lost 3 bases and the V segment lost 4 bases, leaving 5 bases of the junction unmatched. The CDR3 spans 14 residues. Written as DNA, the CDR3 is TGTGCCAGCAGCTCTTCCGGGACAGACTATGGCTACACCTTC. This encodes CASSSSGTDYGYTF.

This clonotype was seen more than once but under ten times. The V call is TRBV19, the J call TRBJ1-1; no clear D. Germline assignment: CDR1 LNHDA and CDR2 SQIVND (reference sequence). V lost 5 bases, J lost 4 bases, and 14 bases lay in between. This CDR3 region has 14 residues. The CDR3 loop reads CASSSTVGGTEAFF. As DNA, the CDR3 is TGTGCCAGTAGTTCCACTGTGGGAGGCACTGAAGCTTTCTTT.

The chain links TRBV11-2 to TRBJ1-1, with D possibly TRBD1 on 6 matching bases. The CDR3 is 14 residues long. Germline lookup yields CDR1 SGHAT and CDR2 FQNNGV. The V end was cut by 1 base, the J end by 7 bases, with 13 bases between. The CDR3 is CASSLVSGANEAFF. The CDR3 bases are TGTGCCAGCAGCTTAGTTTCAGGGGCGAATGAAGCTTTCTTT.

The chain carries TRBV19 and TRBJ1-1; unclear D gene. The CDR3 length is 15 residues. Germline CDR1 reads LNHDA; CDR2 reads SQIVND (reference sequence). Trimming stripped 4 bases from V and 11 bases from J, with 23 bases between. CDR3: CASSTLMGGSGQAFF. CDR3 nucleotides: TGTGCCAGTAGTACCTTAATGGGAGGTTCCGGGCAGGCTTTCTTT.

This chain joins TRBV20-1 and TRBJ2-5, with a possible D match to TRBD1 (6 bases). V was shortened by 6 bases and J by 7 bases, with 21 bases between the two germline ends. Germline assignment: CDR1 DFQATT and CDR2 SNEGSKA (reference sequence). The CDR3 is 14 residues long. CDR3 DNA: TGCAGTGCCAGAAGGGACACAAACCCCGGGACCCAGTACTTC. Translation gives CSARRDTNPGTQYF.

This clonotype was seen ten or more times. The chain employs TRBV2 and TRBJ2-7, with TRBD2 matching over 8 bases. After removal of 8 bases from V and 2 bases from J, the junction contained 8 bases not matched to a gene. The CDR3 has 14 residues. Germline V CDR1 and CDR2: SNHLY, FYNNEI. Here the CDR3 reads CASQARLATYEQYF. Written as DNA, the CDR3 is TGTGCCAGCCAGGCTAGACTAGCGACCTACGAGCAGTACTTC.

CDR3 protein: CSARDPGGQETQYF. The CDR3 region has the DNA TGCAGTGCTAGAGACCCGGGGGGCCAAGAGACCCAGTACTTC. The rearrangement uses TRBV20-1 and TRBJ2-5; 7 bases agree with TRBD2. V gave up 0 bases and J gave up 1 base; unmatched junction bases: 2. Per the germline V gene, CDR1 is DFQATT and CDR2 is SNEGSKA (reference sequence). The CDR3 extends over 14 amino acids.

The chain employs TRBV10-3 and TRBJ2-7; 8 bases are a match to TRBD1. The CDR3 consists of 15 residues. V gave up 4 bases and J gave up 4 bases; unmatched junction bases: 9. The V gene's germline CDR1 is ENHRY and CDR2 SYGVKD. CDR3 DNA: TGTGCCATCAGTGGAACCGGGACAGGAGATTACGAGCAGTACTTC. Protein: CAISGTGTGDYEQYF.

The rearrangement links TRBV7-6 to TRBJ2-7, with a weak D call TRBD1 (6 bases). V was shortened by 2 bases and J by 0 bases, with 17 bases between the two germline ends. Germline loops: CDR1 SGHVS, CDR2 FNYEAQ. The CDR3 has 17 amino acids. The CDR3 DNA sequence: TGTGCCAGCAGCTTAAGTGGTGGGACATCCTACTCCTACGAGCAGTACTTC. Translation: CASSLSGGTSYSYEQYF.

Concerning this clonotype itself: One end of the junction is discordant with germline, which a read error may explain. The J gene is TRBJ1-5, the V gene TRBV2, with D unclear. The CDR3 is 13 amino acids. Germline loops: CDR1 SNHLY, CDR2 FYNNEI. The DNA of the CDR3 is TGCGCCAGCAGCCAAGGGCCTAATCAGCCCCAGCATTTT. Its protein product is CASSQGPNQPQHF.

About this clonotype itself: The limits of the CDR3 on the DNA are not certain, so only TCRdb's listed CDR3 is given. This CDR3 reads CSVAQGATDGHTF. This chain connects TRBV29-1 to TRBJ1-2; the D call in the table, TRBD1, was not verified against the DNA. Per the germline V gene, CDR1 is SQVTM and CDR2 is ANQGSEA. Ends included, the CDR3 has 13 residues.

This clonotype showed up just once. This chain uses TRBV6-5 with TRBJ2-5, with D perhaps TRBD1 (5 bases). The CDR3 contains 15 residues. The V gene's germline CDR1 is MNHEY and CDR2 SVGAGI. V lost 0 bases to trimming and J lost 5 bases, with 13 bases between them. CDR3 residues: CASSYSPGNTETQYF. The CDR3 bases are TGTGCCAGCAGTTACTCCCCAGGGAATACGGAGACCCAGTACTTC.